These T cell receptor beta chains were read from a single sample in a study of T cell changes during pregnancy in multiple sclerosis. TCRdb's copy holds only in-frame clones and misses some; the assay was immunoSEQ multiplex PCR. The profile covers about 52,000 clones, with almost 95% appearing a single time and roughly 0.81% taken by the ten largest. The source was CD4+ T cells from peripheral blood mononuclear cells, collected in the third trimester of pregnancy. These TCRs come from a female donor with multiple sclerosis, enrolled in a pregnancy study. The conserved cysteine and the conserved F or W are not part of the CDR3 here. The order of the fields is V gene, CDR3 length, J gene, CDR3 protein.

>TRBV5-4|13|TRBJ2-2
ASSPEVANTGELF
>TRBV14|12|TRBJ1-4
ASSQYRGSGLLF
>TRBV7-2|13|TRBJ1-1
ASSLGGSRNTEAF
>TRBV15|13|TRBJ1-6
ATSRAQQGNSPLH
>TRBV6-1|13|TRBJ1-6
ASSGSGSRLSPLH
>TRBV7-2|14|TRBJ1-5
ASSLDGAGKYQPQH
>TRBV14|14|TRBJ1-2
ASSQYSGGAGYGYT
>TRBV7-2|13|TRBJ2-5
ASSPPGQGQETQY
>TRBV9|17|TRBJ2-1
ASSYRTSGGAVPYNEQF
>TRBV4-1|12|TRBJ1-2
ASSQATGVYGYT
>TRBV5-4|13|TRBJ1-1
ASSLWDRAHTEAF
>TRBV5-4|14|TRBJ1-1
ASSLPLTGMNTEAF
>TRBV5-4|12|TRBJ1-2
ASSLPQGVEGYT
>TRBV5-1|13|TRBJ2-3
ASTPESQGPDTQY
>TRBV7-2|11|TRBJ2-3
ASSLGLVDTQY
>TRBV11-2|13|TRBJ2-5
ASSFRTGLGETQY
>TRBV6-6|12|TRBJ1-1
ASSFRDGSTEAF
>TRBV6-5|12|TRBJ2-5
ASSYSRGQETQY
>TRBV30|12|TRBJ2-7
AWSQDSPPYEQY
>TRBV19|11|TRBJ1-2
ASRDKGFSGYT
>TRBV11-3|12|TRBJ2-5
ASSLGQGGETQY